Listed below are T cell receptor beta chains from one sample, sequenced in a study of identifying expanded T cells in peripheral blood. Only in-frame clones appear in the TCRdb table, and some are missing; sequencing was by immunoSEQ multiplex PCR. The sample carries 70,000 or so clones, 90% recorded once. The sample taken for sequencing was blood. The receptors originated from a person between 18 and 69 years old in good health. Each CDR3 is given without its conserved first and last residue. The D gene is left open where the match is weak.

V gene	J gene	D gene	CDR3 protein
TRBV7-3	TRBJ2-3	TRBD2	ASSSLAGGSDTQY
TRBV19	TRBJ1-5	TRBD1	ASTELRQGQPQH
TRBV11-2	TRBJ1-1	TRBD1	ASSSKIYRGNTEAF
TRBV29-1	TRBJ2-2	.	SVVSGSANTGELF
TRBV11-2	TRBJ1-2	.	ASSPRLGSYT
TRBV5-5	TRBJ2-7	.	ASSPGVEAYEQY
TRBV11-2	TRBJ2-1	.	ASSFAGQLNEQF
TRBV29-1	TRBJ2-3	.	STDSRTDTQY
TRBV27	TRBJ2-1	TRBD2	ASSFLAGESEQF
TRBV2	TRBJ1-3	TRBD1	ASSLPGTASGNTIY
TRBV10-3	TRBJ2-5	.	ATNQVGQETQY
TRBV28	TRBJ2-5	.	ASNSDRSRYQETQY
TRBV27	TRBJ2-2	TRBD2	ASIDSGGVLNTGELF
TRBV2	TRBJ1-1	.	ASTPGRGNTEAF
TRBV7-2	TRBJ1-1	.	ASSRGLEAF
TRBV19	TRBJ1-3	.	ASSSDGWGGNTIY
TRBV10-2	TRBJ1-6	TRBD1	ASTRETGGSYNSPLH
TRBV30	TRBJ1-2	.	AWTVNQRIYGYT
TRBV12-5	TRBJ2-7	.	ASGRSGTHYEQY
TRBV12-5	TRBJ2-1	TRBD2	ASGLGAVTSGRYDNEQF
TRBV11-2	TRBJ1-2	.	ASSPGGGSYGYT
TRBV18	TRBJ2-1	.	ASSPGPFNEQF
TRBV25-1	TRBJ2-7	.	ASSDRGIYEQY
TRBV25-1	TRBJ1-1	.	ASTRDLWGNTEAF
TRBV19	TRBJ2-7	.	ASRGPGTYEQY
TRBV2	TRBJ1-5	.	ASSDTGADQPQH
TRBV20-1	TRBJ2-7	.	SESGLYEQY
TRBV6-5	TRBJ1-1	.	ASSVQGPNTEAF
TRBV5-4	TRBJ1-1	TRBD1	ASSSLGQEAF
TRBV6-5	TRBJ2-1	.	ASSYARGGSYNEQF
TRBV11-2	TRBJ1-2	.	ASSLALRYYGYT
TRBV9	TRBJ1-1	TRBD1	ASSGGQGPDTEAF
TRBV18	TRBJ2-7	.	ASSPSGRSYEQY
TRBV7-6	TRBJ1-5	TRBD1	ASSKEQGPYQPQH
TRBV27	TRBJ1-2	.	ASSLSGTAYGYT
TRBV30	TRBJ1-3	.	AWSPTGGNTIY
TRBV4-3	TRBJ1-1	TRBD1	ASSWGQMNTEAF
TRBV9	TRBJ2-1	.	ASSVDRARSSYNEQF
TRBV9	TRBJ2-1	.	ASSVAPFNEQF
TRBV4-1	TRBJ2-2	TRBD2	ASSREPAGGYSNTGELF
TRBV19	TRBJ1-5	.	ASRDRTLNQPQH
TRBV6-5	TRBJ2-5	.	ASSYVGTETQY
TRBV7-2	TRBJ2-2	TRBD1	ASSLTWDRAGTGELF